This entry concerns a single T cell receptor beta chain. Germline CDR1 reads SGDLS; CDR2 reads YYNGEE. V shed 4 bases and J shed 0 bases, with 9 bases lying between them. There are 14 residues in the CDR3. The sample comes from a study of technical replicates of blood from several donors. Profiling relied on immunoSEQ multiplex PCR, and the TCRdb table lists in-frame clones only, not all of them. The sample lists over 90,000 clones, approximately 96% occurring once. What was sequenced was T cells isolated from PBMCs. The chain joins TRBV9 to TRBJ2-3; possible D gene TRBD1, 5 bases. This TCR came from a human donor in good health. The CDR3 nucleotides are TGTGCCAGCAGCATCCAGGGAAGCACAGATACGCAGTATTTT. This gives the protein CASSIQGSTDTQYF.